This record concerns one T cell receptor beta chain sequence. The antigen is undetermined. These data come from a study of T cell responses to AZD1222 COVID-19 vaccine. General study findings and limits: Samples come after the peak T cell response, not at day 14. It should be noted that donors were predominantly white British and more often female, and clonal diversity was possibly underestimated.

Here immunoSEQ multiplex PCR was the method, and the copy in TCRdb shows in-frame clones only, minus some. The profile shows over 70,000 clones, about nine tenths of them singletons. The sequences come from peripheral blood, collected 28 days after the second AZD1222 dose. This TCR came from an adult who received the AZD1222 COVID-19 vaccine.

The CDR3 region is CASSLARGGITDTQYF. The CDR3, as DNA: TGTGCCAGCAGCTTAGCGCGGGGGGGTATCACAGATACGCAGTATTTT. The chain links TRBV7-9 to TRBJ2-3; TRBD2 aligns across 9 bases. The CDR3 length is 16 residues. The V segment lost 0 bases and the J segment 2 bases; nucleotides outside the gene matches: 3. Germline loops: CDR1 SEHNR, CDR2 FQNEAQ (reference sequence).